This T cell receptor beta chain appears in the sequencing data of a study of blood T cell repertoires in COVID-19. Study as a whole: COVID-19 samples collected from the United States, Italy and Spain covered acute and convalescent phases. T cells, B-cell-depleted T cells, or PBMCs supplied cDNA or gDNA.

Methods used by the authors: Researchers report that nucleated cell counts were estimated from reference gene primer amplification. Assay: immunoSEQ multiplex PCR; the TCRdb copy retains only in-frame clones and omits some. Clonal size and the V and J genes are those of that table, whereas D and trimming came from the DNA. The data show about 130,000 clones, roughly 84% seen once. Per the germline V gene, CDR1 is SGHTA and CDR2 is FQGNSA. CDR3 length equals 16 residues. V was clipped by 3 bases and J by 4 bases; unmatched bases: 9. The sample was peripheral blood. The origin of this receptor is a woman of 80 years or more with acute or convalescent COVID-19. The V and J genes are TRBV7-2 and TRBJ2-3; TRBD2 matches 8 bases. Here the CDR3 reads CASSFGRLARSDTQYF. In DNA, the CDR3 is TGTGCCAGCAGCTTTGGTAGACTAGCGCGGTCAGATACGCAGTATTTT.